This T cell receptor beta chain was captured in a study of cytomegalovirus exposure and HLA in healthy donors. PCR used 60 Vbeta primers and 13 Jbeta primers. The repertoire was sequenced with immunoSEQ multiplex PCR; TCRdb's copy has only in-frame clones and lacks some. The sample records 250,000 to 350,000 clones, roughly 89% being singletons. The CDR3 runs to 18 residues. Trimming removed 1 base from V and 3 bases from J; junction bases left unmatched: 10. The germline V gene encodes CDR1 SGHVS and CDR2 FQNEAQ. This receptor was obtained from a man aged 40-49 years in good health and CMV-seropositive. Sequenced material: PBMCs. The chain couples TRBV7-8 to TRBJ1-5, with TRBD1 matching over 9 bases. The CDR3 sequence is CASSLEPRDRAFNQPQHF. In DNA form, the CDR3 reads TGTGCCAGCAGCTTAGAACCCCGGGACAGGGCGTTCAATCAGCCCCAGCATTTT.